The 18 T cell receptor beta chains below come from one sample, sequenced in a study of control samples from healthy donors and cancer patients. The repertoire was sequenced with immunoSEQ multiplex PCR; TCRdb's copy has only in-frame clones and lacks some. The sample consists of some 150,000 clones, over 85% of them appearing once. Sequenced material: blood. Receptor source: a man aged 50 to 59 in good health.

As DNA, the CDR3 is TGTGCCAGCAGTTTTTCCGCGAGGCCTGAAGCTTTCTTT. This sequence encodes CASSFSARPEAFF. This chain links TRBV28 with TRBJ1-1; no clear D gene. Germline assignment: CDR1 MDHEN and CDR2 SYDVKM. The CDR3 spans 13 residues. Between the trimmed V and J ends, which lost 3 bases and 6 bases, there was a span of 11 bases.

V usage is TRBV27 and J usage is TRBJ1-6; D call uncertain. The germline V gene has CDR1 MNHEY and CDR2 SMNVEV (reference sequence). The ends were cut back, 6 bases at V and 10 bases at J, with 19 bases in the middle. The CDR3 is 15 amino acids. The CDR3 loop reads CASSFWRTLGSPLHF. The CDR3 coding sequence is TGTGCCAGCAGCTTCTGGCGGACCCTAGGCTCACCCCTCCACTTT.

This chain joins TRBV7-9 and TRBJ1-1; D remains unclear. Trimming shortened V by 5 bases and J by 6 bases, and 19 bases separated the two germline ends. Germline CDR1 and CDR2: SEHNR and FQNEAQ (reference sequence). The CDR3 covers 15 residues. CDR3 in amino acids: CASSPRTQFTAEAFF. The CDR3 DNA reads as TGTGCCAGCAGCCCCAGAACGCAGTTCACGGCTGAAGCTTTCTTT.

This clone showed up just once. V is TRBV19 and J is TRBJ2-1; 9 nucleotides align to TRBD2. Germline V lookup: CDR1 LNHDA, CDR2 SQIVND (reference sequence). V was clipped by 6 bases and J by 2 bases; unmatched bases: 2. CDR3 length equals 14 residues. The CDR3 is CASSKREAYNEQFF. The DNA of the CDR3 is TGTGCCAGTAGCAAGCGGGAGGCCTACAATGAGCAGTTCTTC.

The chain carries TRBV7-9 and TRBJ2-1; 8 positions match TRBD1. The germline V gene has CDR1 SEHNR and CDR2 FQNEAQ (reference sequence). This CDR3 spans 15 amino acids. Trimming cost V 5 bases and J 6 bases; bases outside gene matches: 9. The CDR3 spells CASSQGRTGGNEQFF. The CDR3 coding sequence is TGTGCCAGCAGCCAGGGACGCACAGGGGGCAATGAGCAGTTCTTC.

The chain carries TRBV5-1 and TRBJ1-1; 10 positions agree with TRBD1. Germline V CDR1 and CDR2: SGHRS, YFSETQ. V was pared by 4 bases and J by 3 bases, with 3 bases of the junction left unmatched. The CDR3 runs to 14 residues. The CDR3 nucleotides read TGCGCCAGCAGCGCCGGGACAGGGGACACTGAAGCTTTCTTT. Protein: CASSAGTGDTEAFF.

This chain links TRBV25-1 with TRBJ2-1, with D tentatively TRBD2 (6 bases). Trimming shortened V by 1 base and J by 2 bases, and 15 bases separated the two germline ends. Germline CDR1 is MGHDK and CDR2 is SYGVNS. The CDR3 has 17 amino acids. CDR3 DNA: TGTGCCAGCAGTGAATCCCCAAGTAGCGGAACCTACAATGAGCAGTTCTTC. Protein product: CASSESPSSGTYNEQFF.

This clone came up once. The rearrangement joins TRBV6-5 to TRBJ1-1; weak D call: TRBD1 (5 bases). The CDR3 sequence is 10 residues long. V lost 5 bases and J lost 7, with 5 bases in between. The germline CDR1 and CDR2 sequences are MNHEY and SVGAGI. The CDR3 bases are TGTGCCAGCAGTAGGGGTGAAGCTTTCTTT. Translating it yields CASSRGEAFF.

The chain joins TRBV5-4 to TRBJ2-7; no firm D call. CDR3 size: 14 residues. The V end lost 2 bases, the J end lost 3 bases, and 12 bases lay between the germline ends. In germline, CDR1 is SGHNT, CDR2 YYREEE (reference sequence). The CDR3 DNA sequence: TGTGCCAGCAGCTTAGGACCTTTAAACTACGAGCAGTACTTC. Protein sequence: CASSLGPLNYEQYF.

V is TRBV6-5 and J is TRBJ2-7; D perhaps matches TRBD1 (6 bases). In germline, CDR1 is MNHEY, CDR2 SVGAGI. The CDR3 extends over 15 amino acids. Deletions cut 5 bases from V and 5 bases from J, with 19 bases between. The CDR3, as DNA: TGTGCCAGCAGTACACAGGGCATACTAAACCACGAGCAGTACTTC. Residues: CASSTQGILNHEQYF.

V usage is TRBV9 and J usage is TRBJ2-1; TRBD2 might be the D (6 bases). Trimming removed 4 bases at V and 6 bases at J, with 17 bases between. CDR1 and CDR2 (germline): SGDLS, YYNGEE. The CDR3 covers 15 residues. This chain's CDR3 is CASSPRGSPPNEQFF. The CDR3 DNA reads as TGTGCCAGCAGCCCCCGGGGGAGCCCCCCCAATGAGCAGTTCTTC. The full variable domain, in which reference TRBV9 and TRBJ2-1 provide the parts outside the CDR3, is DSGVTQTPKHLITATGQRVTLRCSPRSGDLSVYWYQQSLDQGLQFLIQYYNGEERAKGNILERFSAQQFPDLHSELNLSSLELGDSALYFCASSPRGSPPNEQFFGPGTRLTVL.

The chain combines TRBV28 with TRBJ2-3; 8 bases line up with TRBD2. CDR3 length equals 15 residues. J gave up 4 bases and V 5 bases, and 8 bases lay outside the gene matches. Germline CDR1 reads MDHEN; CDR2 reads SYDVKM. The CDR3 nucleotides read TGTGCCAGCAGTCGGGGTGGAGCGGGAGCAGATACGCAGTATTTT. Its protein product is CASSRGGAGADTQYF.

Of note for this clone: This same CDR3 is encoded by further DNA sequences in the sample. In DNA form, the CDR3 reads TGTGCCAGCAGTCTCGGGACACCCAATCAGCCCCAGCATTTT. Protein: CASSLGTPNQPQHF. The rearrangement links TRBV27 to TRBJ1-5, with D possibly matching TRBD1 (6 bases). CDR1 and CDR2 from the germline V gene are MNHEY and SMNVEV (reference sequence). This CDR3 contains 14 residues. V was shortened by 5 bases and J by 3 bases, with 11 bases between the two germline ends.

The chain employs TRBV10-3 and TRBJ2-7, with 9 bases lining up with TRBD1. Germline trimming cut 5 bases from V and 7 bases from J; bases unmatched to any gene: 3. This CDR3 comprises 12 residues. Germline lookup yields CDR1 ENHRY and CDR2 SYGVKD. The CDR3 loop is CAISSTGGEQYF. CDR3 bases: TGTGCCATCAGTTCGACAGGGGGAGAGCAGTACTTC.

The CDR3 DNA follows: TGTGCCAGCAGCACTAGAGGAGGGACTAGCGTCTACGAGCAGTACTTC. Its translation: CASSTRGGTSVYEQYF. The rearrangement links TRBV11-2 to TRBJ2-7, with 10 bases fitting TRBD2. CDR3 length: 16 residues. The germline V gene has CDR1 SGHAT and CDR2 FQNNGV. V was pared by 5 bases and J by 3 bases, with 10 bases of the junction left unmatched.

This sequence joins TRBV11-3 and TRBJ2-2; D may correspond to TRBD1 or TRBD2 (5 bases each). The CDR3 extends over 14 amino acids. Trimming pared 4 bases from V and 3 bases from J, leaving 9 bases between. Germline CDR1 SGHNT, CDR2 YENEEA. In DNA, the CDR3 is TGTGCCAGCAGCTCCCGGGACCACACCGGGGAGCTGTTTTTT. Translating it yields CASSSRDHTGELFF.

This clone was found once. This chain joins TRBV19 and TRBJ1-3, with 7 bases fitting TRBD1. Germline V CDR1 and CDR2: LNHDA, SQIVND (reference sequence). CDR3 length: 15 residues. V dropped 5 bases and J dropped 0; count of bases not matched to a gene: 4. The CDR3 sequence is CASSHRDSSGNTIYF. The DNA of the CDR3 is TGTGCCAGTAGTCACCGGGACAGCTCTGGAAACACCATATATTTT.

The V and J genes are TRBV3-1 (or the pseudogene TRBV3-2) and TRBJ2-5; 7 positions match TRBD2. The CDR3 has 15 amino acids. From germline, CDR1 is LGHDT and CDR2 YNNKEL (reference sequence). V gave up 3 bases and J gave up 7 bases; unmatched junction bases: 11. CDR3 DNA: TGTGCCAGCAGCCAGGATCAGGTCTCGGGGGGGACCCAGTACTTC. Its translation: CASSQDQVSGGTQYF.